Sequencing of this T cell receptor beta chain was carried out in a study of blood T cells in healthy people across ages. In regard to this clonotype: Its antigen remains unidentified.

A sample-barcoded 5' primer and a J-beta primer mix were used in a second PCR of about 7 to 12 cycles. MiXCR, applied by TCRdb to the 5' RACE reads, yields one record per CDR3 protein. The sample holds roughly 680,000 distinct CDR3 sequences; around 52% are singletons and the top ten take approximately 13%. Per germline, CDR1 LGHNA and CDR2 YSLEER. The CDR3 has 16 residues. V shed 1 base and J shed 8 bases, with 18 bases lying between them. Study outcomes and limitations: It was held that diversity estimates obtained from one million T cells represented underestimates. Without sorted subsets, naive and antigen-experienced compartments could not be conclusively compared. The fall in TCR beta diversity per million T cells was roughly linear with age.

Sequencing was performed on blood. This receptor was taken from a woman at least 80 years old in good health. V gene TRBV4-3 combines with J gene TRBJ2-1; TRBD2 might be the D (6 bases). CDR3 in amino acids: CASSQGGTFAVDEQFF. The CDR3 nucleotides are TGCGCCAGCAGCCAAGGCGGGACCTTCGCGGTCGATGAGCAGTTCTTC.